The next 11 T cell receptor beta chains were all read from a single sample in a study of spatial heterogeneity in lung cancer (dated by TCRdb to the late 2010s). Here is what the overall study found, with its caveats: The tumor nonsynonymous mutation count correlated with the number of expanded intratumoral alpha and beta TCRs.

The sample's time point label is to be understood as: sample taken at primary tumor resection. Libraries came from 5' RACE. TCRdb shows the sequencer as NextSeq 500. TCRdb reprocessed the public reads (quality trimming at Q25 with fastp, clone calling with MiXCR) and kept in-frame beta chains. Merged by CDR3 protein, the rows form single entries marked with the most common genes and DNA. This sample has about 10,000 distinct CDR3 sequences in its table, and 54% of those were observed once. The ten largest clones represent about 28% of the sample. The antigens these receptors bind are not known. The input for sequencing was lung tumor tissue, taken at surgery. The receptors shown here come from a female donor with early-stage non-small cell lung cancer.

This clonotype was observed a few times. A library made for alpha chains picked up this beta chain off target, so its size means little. The CDR3 DNA follows: TGTGCCAGCACCAATGGGACCTACAATGAGCAGTTCTTC. Encoded protein: CASTNGTYNEQFF. The V call is TRBV21-1, the J call TRBJ2-1. TRBV21-1 is assigned pseudogene status. The CDR3 is made up of 13 amino acids.

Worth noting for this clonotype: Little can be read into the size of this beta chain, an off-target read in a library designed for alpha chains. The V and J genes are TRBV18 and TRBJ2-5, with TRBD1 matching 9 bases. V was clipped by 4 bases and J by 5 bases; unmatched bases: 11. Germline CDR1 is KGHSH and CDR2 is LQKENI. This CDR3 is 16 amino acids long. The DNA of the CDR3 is TGTGCCAGCTCACGCCGGACAGGGGAGACGGGCGAGACCCAGTACTTC. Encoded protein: CASSRRTGETGETQYF.

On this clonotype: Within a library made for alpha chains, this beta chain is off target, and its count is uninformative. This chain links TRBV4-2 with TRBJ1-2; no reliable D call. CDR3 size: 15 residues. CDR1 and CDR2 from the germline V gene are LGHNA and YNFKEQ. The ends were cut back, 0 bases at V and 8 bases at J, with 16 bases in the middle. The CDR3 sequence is CASSQERASSRGYTF. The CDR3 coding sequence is TGTGCCAGCAGCCAAGAAAGGGCATCCTCACGCGGCTACACCTTC.

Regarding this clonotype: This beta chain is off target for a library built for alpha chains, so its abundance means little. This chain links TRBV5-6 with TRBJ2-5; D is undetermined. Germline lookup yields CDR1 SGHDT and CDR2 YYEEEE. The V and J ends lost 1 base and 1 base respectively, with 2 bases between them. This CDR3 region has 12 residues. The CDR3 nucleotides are TGTGCCAGCAGCTTGTTCCAAGAGACCCAGTACTTC. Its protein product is CASSLFQETQYF.

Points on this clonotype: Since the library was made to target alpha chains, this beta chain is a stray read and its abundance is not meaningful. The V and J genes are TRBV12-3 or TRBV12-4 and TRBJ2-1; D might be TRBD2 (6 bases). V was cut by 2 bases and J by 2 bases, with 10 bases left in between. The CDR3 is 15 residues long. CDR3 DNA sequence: TGTGCCAGCAGTTTAAGGACTACCCCCTACAATGAGCAGTTCTTC. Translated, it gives CASSLRTTPYNEQFF.

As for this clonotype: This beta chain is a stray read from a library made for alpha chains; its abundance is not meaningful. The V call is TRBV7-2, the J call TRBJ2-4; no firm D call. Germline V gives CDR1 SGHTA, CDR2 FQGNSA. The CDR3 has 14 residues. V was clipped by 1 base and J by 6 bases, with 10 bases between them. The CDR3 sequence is CASSLGGNRNIQYF. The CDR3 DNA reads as TGTGCCAGCAGCTTAGGCGGTAATAGAAACATTCAGTACTTC.

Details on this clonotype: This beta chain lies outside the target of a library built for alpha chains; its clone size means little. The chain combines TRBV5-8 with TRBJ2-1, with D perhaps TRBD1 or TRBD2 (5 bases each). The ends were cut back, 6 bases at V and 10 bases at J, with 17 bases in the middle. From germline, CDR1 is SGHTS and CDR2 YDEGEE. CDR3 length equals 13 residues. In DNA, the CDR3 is TGTGCCAGCAACCCTATTGGGGGAGCCGAGCAGTTCTTC. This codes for CASNPIGGAEQFF.

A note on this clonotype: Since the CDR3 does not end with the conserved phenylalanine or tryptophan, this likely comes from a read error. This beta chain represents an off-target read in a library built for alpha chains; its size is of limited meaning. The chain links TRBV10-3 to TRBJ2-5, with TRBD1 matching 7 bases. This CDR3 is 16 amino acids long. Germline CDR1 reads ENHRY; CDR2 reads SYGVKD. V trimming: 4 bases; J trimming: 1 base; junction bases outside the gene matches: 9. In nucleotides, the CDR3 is TGTGCCATCAGTGCAGGAGACAGGGTAATCCAAGAGACCCAGTACCTC. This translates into CAISAGDRVIQETQYL.

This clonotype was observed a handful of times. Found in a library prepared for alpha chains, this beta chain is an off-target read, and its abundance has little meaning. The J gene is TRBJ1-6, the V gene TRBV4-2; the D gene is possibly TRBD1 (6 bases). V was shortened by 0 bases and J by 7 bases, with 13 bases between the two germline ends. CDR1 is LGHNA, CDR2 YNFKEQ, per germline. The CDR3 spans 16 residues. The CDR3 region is CASSQDRDRLNSPLHF. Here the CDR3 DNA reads TGTGCCAGCAGCCAAGATCGCGACAGGCTGAATTCACCCCTCCACTTT.

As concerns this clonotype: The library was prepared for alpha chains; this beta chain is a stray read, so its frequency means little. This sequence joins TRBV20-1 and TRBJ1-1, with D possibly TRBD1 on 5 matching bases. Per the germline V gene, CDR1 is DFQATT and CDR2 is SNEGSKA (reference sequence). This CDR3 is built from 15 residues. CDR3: CNPRSGAGQGTEAFF. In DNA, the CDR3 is TGCAATCCTCGCAGCGGGGCGGGGCAGGGAACTGAAGCTTTCTTT.

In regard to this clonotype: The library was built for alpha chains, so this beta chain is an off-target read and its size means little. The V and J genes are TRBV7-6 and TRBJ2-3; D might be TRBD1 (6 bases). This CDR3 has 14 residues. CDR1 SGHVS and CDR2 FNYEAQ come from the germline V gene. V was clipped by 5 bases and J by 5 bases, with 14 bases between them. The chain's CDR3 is CASSVRQAGDTQYF. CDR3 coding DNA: TGTGCCAGCAGCGTACGACAGGCCGGAGATACGCAGTATTTT.